The 3 T cell receptor beta chains below come from one sample, sequenced in a study of tumor-infiltrating lymphocytes in primary liver carcinoma. Production of TCR beta cDNA used 500 ng total RNA together with a constant-region primer. Three nested multiplex PCR rounds of slightly modified ARM-PCR generated TCR beta libraries. Both of the initial two PCR rounds ran for about 9 cycles and employed TRBV1-TRBV30 forward primers alongside a C-beta reverse primer. TCRdb redid the calling of the multiplex PCR reads with MiXCR, one entry per CDR3 protein. This sample has tens of thousands of distinct CDR3 sequences, with 65% to 85% found just once. The roughly 20-34 mg bulk tissue piece was not sorted before simultaneous RNA and DNA extraction. Sequencing was done on a sample of liver tumor tissue from sampling region 1. Subset reported: tumor region T1, superior pole. The receptors derive from a man aged 40-50 years with primary liver carcinoma and hepatitis B virus infection.

As for this clonotype: One junction end does not reproduce the germline sequence, and a read error may be involved. The gene calls are TRBV12-3 or TRBV12-4 and TRBJ2-7; TRBD1 aligns across 11 bases. This CDR3 comprises 15 residues. The CDR3 DNA follows: TGTGCCAACAGTTTAGGACAGGGGGCCAACAACGAGCAGTGCTTC. Translated, it gives CANSLGQGANNEQCF.

In this sample, this clonotype turned up many times. V usage is TRBV11-2 and J usage is TRBJ1-4; D might be TRBD1 (5 bases). Germline CDR1 and CDR2: SGHAT and FQNNGV. The CDR3 has 16 residues. Trimming left V 5 bases short and J 5 bases short, with 18 bases between. CDR3 loop: CASSTLSGGTNEKLFF. The DNA of the CDR3 is TGTGCCAGCAGCACCCTATCGGGGGGGACCAATGAAAAACTGTTTTTT.

The sample holds many counts of this clonotype. The chain joins TRBV19 to TRBJ2-1, with 8 bases that match TRBD2. V gave up 7 bases and J gave up 6 bases; unmatched junction bases: 8. Germline CDR1 is LNHDA and CDR2 is SQIVND (reference sequence). CDR3 length: 14 residues. In DNA, the CDR3 is TGTGCCAGTACCACCGGGACTAGACGCAATGAGCAGTTCTTC. Translated, it gives CASTTGTRRNEQFF.